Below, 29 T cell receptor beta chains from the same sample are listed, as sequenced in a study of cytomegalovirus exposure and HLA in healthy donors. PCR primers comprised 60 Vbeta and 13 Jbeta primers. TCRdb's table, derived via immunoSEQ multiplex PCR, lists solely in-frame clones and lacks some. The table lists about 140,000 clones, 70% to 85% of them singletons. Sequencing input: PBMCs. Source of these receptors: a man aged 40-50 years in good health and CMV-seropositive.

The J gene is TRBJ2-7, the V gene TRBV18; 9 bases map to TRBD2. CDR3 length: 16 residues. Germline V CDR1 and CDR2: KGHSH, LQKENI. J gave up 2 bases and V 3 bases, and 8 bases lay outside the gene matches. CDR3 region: CASSPRGLARTYEQYF. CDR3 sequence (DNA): TGTGCCAGCTCACCCCGCGGACTAGCGCGAACCTACGAGCAGTACTTC.

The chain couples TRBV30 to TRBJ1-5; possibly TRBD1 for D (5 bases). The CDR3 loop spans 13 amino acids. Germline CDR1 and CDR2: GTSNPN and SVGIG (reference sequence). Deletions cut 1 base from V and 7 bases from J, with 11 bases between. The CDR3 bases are TGTGCCTGGAGTGCGGGGGTCGGGCAGCCCCAGCATTTT. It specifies CAWSAGVGQPQHF.

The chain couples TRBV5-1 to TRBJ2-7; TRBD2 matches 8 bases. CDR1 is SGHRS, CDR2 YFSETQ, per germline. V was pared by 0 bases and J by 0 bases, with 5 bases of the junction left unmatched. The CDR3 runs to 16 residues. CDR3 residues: CASSLEVAGNSYEQYF. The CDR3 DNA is TGCGCCAGCAGCTTGGAGGTAGCGGGAAACTCCTACGAGCAGTACTTC.

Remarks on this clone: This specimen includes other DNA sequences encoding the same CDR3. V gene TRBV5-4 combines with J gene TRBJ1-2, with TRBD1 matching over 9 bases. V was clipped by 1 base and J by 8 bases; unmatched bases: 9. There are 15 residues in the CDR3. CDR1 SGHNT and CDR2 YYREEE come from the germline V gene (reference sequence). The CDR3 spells CASSLWTGEDSGYTF. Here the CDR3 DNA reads TGTGCCAGCAGCTTGTGGACAGGGGAAGATTCCGGCTACACCTTC.

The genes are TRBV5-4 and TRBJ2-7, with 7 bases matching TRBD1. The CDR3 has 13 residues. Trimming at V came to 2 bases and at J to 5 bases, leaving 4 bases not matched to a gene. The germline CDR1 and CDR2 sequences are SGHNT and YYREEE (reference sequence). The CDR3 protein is CASSFGTANEQYF. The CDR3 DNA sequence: TGTGCCAGCAGCTTCGGGACAGCAAACGAGCAGTACTTC.

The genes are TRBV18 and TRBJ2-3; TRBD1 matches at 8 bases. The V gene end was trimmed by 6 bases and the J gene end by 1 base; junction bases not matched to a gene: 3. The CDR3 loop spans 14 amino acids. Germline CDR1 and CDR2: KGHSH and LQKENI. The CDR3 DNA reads TGTGCCAGCTCCCCGGGACAGGGCACAGATACGCAGTATTTT. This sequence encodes CASSPGQGTDTQYF. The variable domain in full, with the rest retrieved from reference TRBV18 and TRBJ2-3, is NAGVMQNPRHLVRRRGQEARLRCSPMKGHSHVYWYRQLPEEGLKFMVYLQKENIIDESGMPKERFSAEFPKEGPSILRIQQVVRGDSAAYFCASSPGQGTDTQYFGPGTRLTVL.

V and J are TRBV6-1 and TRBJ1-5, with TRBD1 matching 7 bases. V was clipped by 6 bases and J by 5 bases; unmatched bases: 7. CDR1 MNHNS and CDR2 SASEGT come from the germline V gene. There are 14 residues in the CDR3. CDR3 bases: TGTGCCAGCAGGGAGGGGGCACCCGATCAGCCCCAGCATTTT. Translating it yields CASREGAPDQPQHF.

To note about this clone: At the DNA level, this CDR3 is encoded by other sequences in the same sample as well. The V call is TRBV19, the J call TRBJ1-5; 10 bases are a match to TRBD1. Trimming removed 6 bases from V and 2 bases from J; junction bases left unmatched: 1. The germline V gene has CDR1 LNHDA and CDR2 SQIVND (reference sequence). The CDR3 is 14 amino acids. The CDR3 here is CASSGTGGNQPQHF. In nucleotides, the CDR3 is TGTGCCAGTAGCGGGACAGGGGGCAATCAGCCCCAGCATTTT.

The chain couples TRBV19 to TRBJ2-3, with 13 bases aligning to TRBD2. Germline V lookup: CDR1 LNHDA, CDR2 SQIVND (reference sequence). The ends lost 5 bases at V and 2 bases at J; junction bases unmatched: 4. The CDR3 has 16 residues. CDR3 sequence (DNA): TGTGCCAGTAGTCCGGGACTAGCGGGGCTCACAGATACGCAGTATTTT. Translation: CASSPGLAGLTDTQYF.

The DNA for the CDR3 is TGTGCCAGCAGCTCAGGGGGTAGTTCGGAAGACGAGCAGTACTTC. Protein product: CASSSGGSSEDEQYF. The V and J genes are TRBV7-9 and TRBJ2-7, with TRBD1 matching over 7 bases. V lost 4 bases and J lost 5; bases outside the gene matches: 11. The CDR3 has 15 residues. Germline CDR1 is SEHNR and CDR2 is FQNEAQ (reference sequence).

The CDR3 is CASSLHENEQFF. The CDR3 DNA follows: TGTGCCAGCAGCCTCCATGAGAATGAGCAGTTCTTC. The chain combines TRBV7-2 with TRBJ2-1; no reliable D call. Trimming left V 5 bases short and J 7 bases short, with 9 bases between. Germline V gives CDR1 SGHTA, CDR2 FQGNSA. The CDR3 extends over 12 amino acids.

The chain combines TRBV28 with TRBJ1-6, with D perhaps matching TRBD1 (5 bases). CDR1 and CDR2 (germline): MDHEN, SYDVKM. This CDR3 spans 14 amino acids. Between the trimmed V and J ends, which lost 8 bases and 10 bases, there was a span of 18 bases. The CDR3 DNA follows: TGTGCCAGCTCGAGGGGAGGGATCGGCTCACCCCTCCACTTT. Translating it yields CASSRGGIGSPLHF. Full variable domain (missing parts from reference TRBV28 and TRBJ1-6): DVKVTQSSRYLVKRTGEKVFLECVQDMDHENMFWYRQDPGLGLRLIYFSYDVKMKEKGDIPEGYSVSREKKERFSLILESASTNQTSMYLCASSRGGIGSPLHFGNGTRLTVT.

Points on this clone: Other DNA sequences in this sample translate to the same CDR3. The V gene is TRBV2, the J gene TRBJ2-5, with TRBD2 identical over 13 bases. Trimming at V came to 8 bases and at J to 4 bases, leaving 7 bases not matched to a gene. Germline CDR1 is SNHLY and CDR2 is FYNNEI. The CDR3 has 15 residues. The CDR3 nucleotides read TGTGCCAGCCGGGGACTAGCGGGACTGCGAGAGACCCAGTACTTC. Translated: CASRGLAGLRETQYF.

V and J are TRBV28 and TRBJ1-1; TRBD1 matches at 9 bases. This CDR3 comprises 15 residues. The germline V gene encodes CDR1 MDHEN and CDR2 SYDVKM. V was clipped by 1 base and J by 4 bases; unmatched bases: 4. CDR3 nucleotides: TGTGCCAGCAGTTTATTAACAGGGGGCGGCACTGAAGCTTTCTTT. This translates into CASSLLTGGGTEAFF. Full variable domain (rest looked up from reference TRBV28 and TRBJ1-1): DVKVTQSSRYLVKRTGEKVFLECVQDMDHENMFWYRQDPGLGLRLIYFSYDVKMKEKGDIPEGYSVSREKKERFSLILESASTNQTSMYLCASSLLTGGGTEAFFGQGTRLTVV.

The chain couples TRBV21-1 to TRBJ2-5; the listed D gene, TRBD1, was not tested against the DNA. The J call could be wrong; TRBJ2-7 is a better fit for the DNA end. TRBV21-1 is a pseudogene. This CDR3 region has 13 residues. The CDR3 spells CASRGLLTYEQYF. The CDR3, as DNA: TGTGCCAGCAGGGGCCTTTTGACCTACGAGCAGTACTTC.

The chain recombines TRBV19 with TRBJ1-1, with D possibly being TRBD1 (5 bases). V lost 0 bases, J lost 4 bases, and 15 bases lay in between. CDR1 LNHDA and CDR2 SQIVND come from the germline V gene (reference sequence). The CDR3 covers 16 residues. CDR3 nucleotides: TGTGCCAGTAGTATAGATCTAAGGGGTCTCGGCACTGAAGCTTTCTTT. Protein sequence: CASSIDLRGLGTEAFF.

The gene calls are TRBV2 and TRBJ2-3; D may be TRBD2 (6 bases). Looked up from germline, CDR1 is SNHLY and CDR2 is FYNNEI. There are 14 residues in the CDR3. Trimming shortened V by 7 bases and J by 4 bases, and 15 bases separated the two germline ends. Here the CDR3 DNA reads TGTGCCAGCAAGGGACTCCCGGGCCCAGATACGCAGTATTTT. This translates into CASKGLPGPDTQYF. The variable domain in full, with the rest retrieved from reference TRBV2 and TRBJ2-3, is EPEVTQTPSHQVTQMGQEVILRCVPISNHLYFYWYRQILGQKVEFLVSFYNNEISEKSEIFDDQFSVERPDGSNFTLKIRSTKLEDSAMYFCASKGLPGPDTQYFGPGTRLTVL.

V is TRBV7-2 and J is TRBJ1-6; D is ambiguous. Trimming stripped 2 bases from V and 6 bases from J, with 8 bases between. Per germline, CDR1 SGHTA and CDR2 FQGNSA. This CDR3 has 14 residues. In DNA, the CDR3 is TGTGCCAGCAGCTTACGGGTTCCTAATTCACCCCTCCACTTT. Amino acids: CASSLRVPNSPLHF. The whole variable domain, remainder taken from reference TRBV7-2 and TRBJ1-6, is GAGVSQSPSNKVTEKGKDVELRCDPISGHTALYWYRQSLGQGLEFLIYFQGNSAPDKSGLPSDRFSAERTGGSVSTLTIQRTQQEDSAVYLCASSLRVPNSPLHFGNGTRLTVT.

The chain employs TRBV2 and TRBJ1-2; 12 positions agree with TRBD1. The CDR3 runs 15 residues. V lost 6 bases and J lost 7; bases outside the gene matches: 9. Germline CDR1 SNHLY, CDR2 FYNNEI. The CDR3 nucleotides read TGTGCCAGCAGGCTGAGGGGACAGGGGGCGAGTGGCTACACCTTC. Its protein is CASRLRGQGASGYTF.

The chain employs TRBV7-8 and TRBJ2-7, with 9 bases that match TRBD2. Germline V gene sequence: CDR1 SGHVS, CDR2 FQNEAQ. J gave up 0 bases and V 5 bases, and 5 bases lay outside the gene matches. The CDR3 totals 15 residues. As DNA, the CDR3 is TGTGCCAGCAGCGCTACTAGCGGGTCCTCCTACGAGCAGTACTTC. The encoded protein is CASSATSGSSYEQYF. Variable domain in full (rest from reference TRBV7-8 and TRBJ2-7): GAGVSQSPRYKVAKRGQDVALRCDPISGHVSLFWYQQALGQGPEFLTYFQNEAQLDKSGLPSDRFFAERPEGSVSTLKIQRTQQEDSAVYLCASSATSGSSYEQYFGPGTRLTVT.

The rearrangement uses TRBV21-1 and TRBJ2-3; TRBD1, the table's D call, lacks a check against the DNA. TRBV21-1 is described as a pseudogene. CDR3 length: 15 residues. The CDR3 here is CASSKTTENTDTQYF. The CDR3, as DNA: TGTGCCAGCAGCAAAACCACAGAGAACACAGATACGCAGTATTTT.

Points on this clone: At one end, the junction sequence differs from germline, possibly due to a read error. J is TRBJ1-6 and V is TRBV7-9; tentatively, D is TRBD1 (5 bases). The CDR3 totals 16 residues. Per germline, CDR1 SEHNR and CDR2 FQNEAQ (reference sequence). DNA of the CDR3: TGTTCCAGCAGCTCCGGCGCCCCAGACAGTGATTCACCCCTCCACTTT. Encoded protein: CSSSSGAPDSDSPLHF.

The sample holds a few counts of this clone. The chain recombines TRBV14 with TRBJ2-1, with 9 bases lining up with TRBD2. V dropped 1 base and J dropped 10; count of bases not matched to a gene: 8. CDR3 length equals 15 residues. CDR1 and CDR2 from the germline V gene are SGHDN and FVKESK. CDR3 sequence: CASSQGWREGGEQFF. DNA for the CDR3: TGTGCCAGCAGCCAAGGGTGGCGGGAGGGAGGAGAGCAGTTCTTC.

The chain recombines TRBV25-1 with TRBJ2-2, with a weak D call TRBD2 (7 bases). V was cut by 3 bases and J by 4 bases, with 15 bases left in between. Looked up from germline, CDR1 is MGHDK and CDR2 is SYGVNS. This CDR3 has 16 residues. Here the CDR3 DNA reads TGTGCCAGCAGTGAGTTCCGGGGGGCGCGCACCGGGGAGCTGTTTTTT. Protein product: CASSEFRGARTGELFF.

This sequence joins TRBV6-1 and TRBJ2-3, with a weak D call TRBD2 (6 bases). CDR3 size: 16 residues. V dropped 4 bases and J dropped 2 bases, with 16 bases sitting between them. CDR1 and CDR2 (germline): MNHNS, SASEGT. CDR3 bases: TGTGCCAGCAGTGGCCGGAGGGGAAGGACCACAGATACGCAGTATTTT. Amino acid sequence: CASSGRRGRTTDTQYF.

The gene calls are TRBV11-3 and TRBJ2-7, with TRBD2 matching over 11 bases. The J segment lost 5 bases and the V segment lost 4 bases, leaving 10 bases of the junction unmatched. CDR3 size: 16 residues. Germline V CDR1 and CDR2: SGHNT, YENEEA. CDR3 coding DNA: TGTGCCAGCAGCTCCGGGACTAGCGGTTCCCAGGACGAGCAGTACTTC. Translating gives CASSSGTSGSQDEQYF.

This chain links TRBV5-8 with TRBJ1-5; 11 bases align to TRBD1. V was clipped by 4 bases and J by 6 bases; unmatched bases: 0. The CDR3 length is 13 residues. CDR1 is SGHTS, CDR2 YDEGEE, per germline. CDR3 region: CASSGQGAQPQHF. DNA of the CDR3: TGTGCCAGCAGCGGACAGGGGGCTCAGCCCCAGCATTTT. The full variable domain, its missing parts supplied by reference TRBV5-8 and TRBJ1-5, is EAGVTQSPTHLIKTRGQQATLRCSPISGHTSVYWYQQALGLGLQFLLWYDEGEERNRGNFPPRFSGRQFPNYSSELNVNALELEDSALYLCASSGQGAQPQHFGDGTRLSIL.

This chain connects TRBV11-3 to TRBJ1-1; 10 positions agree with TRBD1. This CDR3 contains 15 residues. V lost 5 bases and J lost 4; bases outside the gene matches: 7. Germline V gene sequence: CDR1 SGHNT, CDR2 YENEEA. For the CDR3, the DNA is TGTGCCAGCAGCGCATCGGGACAGGGGAGCACTGAAGCTTTCTTT. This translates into CASSASGQGSTEAFF.

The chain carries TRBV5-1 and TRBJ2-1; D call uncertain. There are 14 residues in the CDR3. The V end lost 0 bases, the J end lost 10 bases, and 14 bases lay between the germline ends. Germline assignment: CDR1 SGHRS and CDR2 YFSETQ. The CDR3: CASSLVGHSEEQFF. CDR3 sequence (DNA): TGCGCCAGCAGCTTGGTTGGCCATTCGGAGGAGCAGTTCTTC.